The clone carrying this T cell receptor beta chain was counted many times. Via MiXCR, TCRdb re-called the 5' RACE reads, giving one row per CDR3 protein. The sample includes just under 600,000 distinct CDR3 sequences, around an eighth of them seen just once. These data originate in a study of T cells after yellow fever vaccination. The V end was cut by 8 bases, the J end by 9 bases, with 17 bases between. Germline values: CDR1 MNHEY, CDR2 SVGEGT. The CDR3 runs 13 residues. The chain combines TRBV6-2 or TRBV6-3 with TRBJ2-1; tentatively, D is TRBD1 (6 bases). The sequence derives from a man aged 25-45 years who received the YFV17D yellow fever vaccine. Here the sequenced sample was PBMCs, taken on the day of the yellow fever booster vaccination. The DNA of the CDR3 is TGTGCCAGCTCCCTGGGGGCAGAAAGTGAGCAGTTCTTC. Protein sequence: CASSLGAESEQFF.